What follows are 8 T cell receptor beta chains derived from one specimen sequenced in a study of CD8+CD57+ T cells in acquired aplastic anemia. TCR beta VDJ and CDR3 profiling used genomic DNA as template. Using its own MiXCR run on the reads, TCRdb lists one record per CDR3 protein. The table records some 160,000 distinct CDR3 sequences, less than 50% of them present only once. Patients selected for sequencing had displayed CD8+CD57+ cell expansion by flow cytometry. The sequencing input was sorted CD4+, CD8+, or CD8+CD57+ T cells (not recorded which) from PBMCs. The source of these receptors is a human donor with aplastic anemia.

The V gene is TRBV25-1, the J gene TRBJ2-2; the D call may be TRBD1 or TRBD2 (5 bases each). Trimming pared 3 bases from V and 1 base from J, leaving 12 bases between. In germline, CDR1 is MGHDK, CDR2 SYGVNS. This CDR3 has 16 residues. CDR3 sequence reads: CASSDVGVENTGELFF. CDR3 nucleotides: TGTGCCAGCAGTGATGTGGGGGTCGAGAACACCGGGGAGCTGTTTTTT.

The J gene is TRBJ2-1, the V gene TRBV6-1, with no clear D. Trimming removed 2 bases from V and 12 bases from J, with 17 bases in between. The CDR3 runs 14 residues. Germline CDR1 reads MNHNS; CDR2 reads SASEGT. For the CDR3, the DNA is TGTGCCAGCAGTGAACCCTCCGCCCCATCGGGGCAGTTCTTC. Protein: CASSEPSAPSGQFF.

This clonotype was seen many times. This chain uses TRBV19 with TRBJ1-5; 9 nucleotides agree with TRBD1. Germline V gene lookup returns CDR1 LNHDA and CDR2 SQIVND (reference sequence). The CDR3 spans 18 residues. After removal of 6 bases from V and 7 bases from J, the junction contained 19 bases not matched to a gene. CDR3: CASRKPPGQGKGDQPQHF. The DNA of the CDR3 is TGTGCCAGTAGAAAACCACCGGGACAGGGAAAGGGGGACCAGCCCCAGCATTTT.

A remark on this clonotype: Just one base apart from a much larger clone, this may be a read error. The rearrangement links TRBV19 to TRBJ1-3, with D unresolved. The germline V gene encodes CDR1 LNHDA and CDR2 SQIVND (reference sequence). V was trimmed by 4 bases and J by 11 bases, leaving 24 bases between them. The CDR3 contains 16 residues. CDR3 nucleotide sequence: TGTGCCAGTAGTAATCTTGGCGTAGAGGTTGGGAACGCCATATATTTT. This codes for CASSNLGVEVGNAIYF.

Remarks on this clonotype: This could be a read error, since a much larger clone is one nucleotide away. The genes are TRBV20-1 and TRBJ1-4; D is unresolved. Germline V CDR1 and CDR2: DFQATT, SNEGSKA (reference sequence). This CDR3 is 15 amino acids long. The CDR3 loop reads CSPRDLRATNEKLFF. CDR3 nucleotides: TGCAGTCCTAGAGATCTCCGGGCAACTAATGAAAAACTGTTTTTT.

This clonotype was recorded many times. The chain has TRBV7-2 and TRBJ2-5; no clear D. Germline values: CDR1 SGHTA, CDR2 FQGNSA. The V end lost 2 bases, the J end lost 4 bases, and 11 bases lay between the germline ends. This CDR3 region has 14 residues. In nucleotides, the CDR3 is TGTGCCAGCAGCTTAAACGGCGGTGGAGAGACCCAGTACTTC. This codes for CASSLNGGGETQYF. The whole variable domain, filled in from reference TRBV7-2 and TRBJ2-5, reads GAGVSQSPSNKVTEKGKDVELRCDPISGHTALYWYRQSLGQGLEFLIYFQGNSAPDKSGLPSDRFSAERTGGSVSTLTIQRTQQEDSAVYLCASSLNGGGETQYFGPGTRLLVL.

The V gene is TRBV11-1, the J gene TRBJ2-1; 10 bases are a match to TRBD1. The germline V gene has CDR1 SGHAT and CDR2 FQDESV (reference sequence). The CDR3 consists of 15 residues. The V gene end was trimmed by 6 bases and the J gene end by 10 bases; junction bases not matched to a gene: 12. The CDR3 sequence: CASRGQGIMSGEQFF. The CDR3 DNA follows: TGTGCCAGCAGGGGACAGGGGATAATGTCCGGGGAGCAGTTCTTC.

J is TRBJ1-6 and V is TRBV2, with 7 bases aligning to TRBD1. Trimming cost V 6 bases and J 14 bases; bases outside gene matches: 4. The CDR3 extends over 11 amino acids. The germline gives CDR1 SNHLY, CDR2 FYNNEI. CDR3 sequence reads: CASRTGQTLHF. CDR3 DNA: TGTGCCAGCAGGACAGGGCAAACCCTCCACTTT.